Below, one T cell receptor (beta chain) is given with its context. The antigen is unknown. The sort gate was single viable CD3+CD4+CD8-CD45RO+ cells for memory CD4+ T cells. Total CD4+ T cells were enriched by CD4 positive selection. Only in-frame clones appear in the TCRdb table, and some are missing; sequencing was by immunoSEQ multiplex PCR. The top ten hold under 1% of the sample, which has 45,000 to 65,000 clones, roughly 78% seen once. The data originate from a study of memory CD4+ T cells and cytomegalovirus serostatus. Broader study findings: The CMV-associated TCR signature appears largely within the CD4+ memory repertoire. Repertoires predicted CMV serostatus with median bootstrapped AUC of 0.95.

This sequence originates from an adult in good health and CMV-seronegative. Specimen: memory CD4+ T cells from blood.

CDR3 amino acids: CASNWRGGTGELFF. The CDR3, as DNA: TGTGCCAGCAATTGGAGGGGGGGAACCGGGGAGCTGTTTTTT. The chain carries TRBV6-1 and TRBJ2-2, with D possibly matching TRBD2 (7 bases). V lost 7 bases, J lost 5 bases, and 14 bases lay in between. This CDR3 region has 14 residues. Germline CDR1 and CDR2: MNHNS and SASEGT.